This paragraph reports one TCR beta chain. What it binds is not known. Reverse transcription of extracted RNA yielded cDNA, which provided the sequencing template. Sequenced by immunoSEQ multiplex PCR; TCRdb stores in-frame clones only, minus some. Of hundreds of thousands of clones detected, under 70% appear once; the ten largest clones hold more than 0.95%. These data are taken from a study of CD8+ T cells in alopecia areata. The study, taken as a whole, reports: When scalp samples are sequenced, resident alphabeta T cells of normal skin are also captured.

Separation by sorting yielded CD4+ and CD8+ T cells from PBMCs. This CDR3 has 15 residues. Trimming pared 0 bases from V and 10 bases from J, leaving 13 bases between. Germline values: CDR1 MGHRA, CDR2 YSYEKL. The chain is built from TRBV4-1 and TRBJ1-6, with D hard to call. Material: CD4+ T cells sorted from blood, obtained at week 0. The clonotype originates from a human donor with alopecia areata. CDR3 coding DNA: TGCGCCAGCAGCCAAGACCCGGGTGGGAGCTCACCCCTCCACTTT. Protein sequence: CASSQDPGGSSPLHF.